The 31 T cell receptor beta chains in this list originate from one sample, sequenced in a study of control samples from healthy donors and cancer patients. TCRdb's table, derived via immunoSEQ multiplex PCR, lists solely in-frame clones and lacks some. The table has 100,000 or so clones, less than 90% seen once. Sequencing used blood. The receptors come from a woman between 45 and 65 years old in good health.

V gene TRBV3-1 (or the pseudogene TRBV3-2) combines with J gene TRBJ2-5; 10 positions match TRBD2. The CDR3 covers 17 residues. Germline CDR1 reads LGHDT; CDR2 reads YNNKEL (reference sequence). J gave up 2 bases and V 0 bases, and 6 bases lay outside the gene matches. The CDR3 is CASSQERGLAPQETQYF. DNA of the CDR3: TGTGCCAGCAGCCAAGAGAGGGGACTAGCGCCTCAAGAGACCCAGTACTTC.

This clone was seen just once. The rearrangement joins TRBV18 to TRBJ1-6; D is unclear. The germline V gene encodes CDR1 KGHSH and CDR2 LQKENI. V was shortened by 3 bases and J by 7 bases, with 13 bases between the two germline ends. The CDR3 loop spans 15 amino acids. The CDR3 region is CASSPRISENSPLHF. For the CDR3, the DNA is TGTGCCAGCTCACCTCGGATCTCTGAGAATTCACCCCTCCACTTT.

The chain uses TRBV5-1 and TRBJ1-4; no clear D. Germline CDR1 SGHRS, CDR2 YFSETQ. The CDR3 has 16 amino acids. V lost 1 base and J 7 bases, leaving 17 bases between the germline ends. The chain's CDR3 is CASSLYRPVWSEKLFF. CDR3 nucleotide sequence: TGCGCCAGCAGCTTGTATAGGCCCGTCTGGAGTGAAAAACTGTTTTTT.

In this sample, this clone turned up a few times. The gene calls are TRBV19 and TRBJ1-2, with a weak D call TRBD1 (5 bases). The CDR3 is 16 amino acids. Trimming removed 5 bases from V and 7 bases from J, with 23 bases in between. Germline assignment: CDR1 LNHDA and CDR2 SQIVND (reference sequence). The CDR3 region has the DNA TGTGCCAGTAGTCGAGATTTATCGGTCCTAGGGGTTGGCTACACCTTC. Residues: CASSRDLSVLGVGYTF.

The chain has TRBV7-9 and TRBJ2-6; maybe TRBD2 (5 bases). With 5 bases removed from V and 1 base from J, the gap between germline ends came to 15 bases. This CDR3 region has 17 residues. Germline CDR1 is SEHNR and CDR2 is FQNEAQ (reference sequence). The CDR3 DNA is TGTGCCAGCAGCCCACGGATACTAGATTCTGGGGCCAACGTCCTGACTTTC. It specifies CASSPRILDSGANVLTF.

V is TRBV4-1 and J is TRBJ2-3; the match to TRBD2 covers 7 bases. The CDR3 loop spans 17 amino acids. CDR1 and CDR2 (germline): MGHRA, YSYEKL. Trimming at V came to 3 bases and at J to 1 base, leaving 10 bases not matched to a gene. In nucleotides, the CDR3 is TGCGCCAGCAGCCACCCCCCTTTAGCGGGCGGCACAGATACGCAGTATTTT. Translation gives CASSHPPLAGGTDTQYF.

This clone was seen just once. This chain links TRBV3-1 (or the pseudogene TRBV3-2) with TRBJ2-5; 12 nucleotides align to TRBD2. The CDR3 runs to 16 residues. Trimming at V came to 4 bases and at J to 5 bases, leaving 8 bases not matched to a gene. CDR1 and CDR2 from the germline V gene are LGHDT and YNNKEL (reference sequence). CDR3 nucleotides: TGTGCCAGCAGCCTTCTAGCGGGGGGGCCTGGGGAGACCCAGTACTTC. Its protein is CASSLLAGGPGETQYF.

V gene TRBV6-5 combines with J gene TRBJ2-5; no firm D call. This CDR3 comprises 13 residues. CDR1 MNHEY and CDR2 SVGAGI come from the germline V gene. Trimming took off 0 bases at V and 5 bases at J, with 7 bases between the two ends. The CDR3 here is CASSYSIRETQYF. DNA of the CDR3: TGTGCCAGCAGTTACTCGATACGGGAGACCCAGTACTTC.

V and J are TRBV9 and TRBJ2-3, with a weak D call TRBD2 (7 bases). V was trimmed by 4 bases and J by 2 bases, leaving 11 bases between them. CDR1 is SGDLS and CDR2 is YYNGEE in the germline V gene. CDR3 length equals 14 residues. The CDR3 loop reads CASSLGGATDTQYF. The CDR3 coding sequence is TGTGCCAGCAGCCTGGGGGGGGCCACAGATACGCAGTATTTT.

The DNA of the CDR3 is TGTGCCAGCAGCTTACAGCTATATAGCAATCAGCCCCAGCATTTT. It yields the protein CASSLQLYSNQPQHF. The chain couples TRBV6-5 to TRBJ1-5; no clear D. Per germline, CDR1 MNHEY and CDR2 SVGAGI. CDR3 length equals 15 residues. V gave up 6 bases and J gave up 0 bases, with 12 bases separating them.

V is TRBV9 and J is TRBJ1-3; 8 bases fit TRBD1. The germline gives CDR1 SGDLS, CDR2 YYNGEE. V was pared by 4 bases and J by 0 bases, with 12 bases of the junction left unmatched. This CDR3 region has 18 residues. The CDR3, as DNA: TGTGCCAGCAGCCCGCAGACAGGGGCCCTGCGCTCTGGAAACACCATATATTTT. Residues: CASSPQTGALRSGNTIYF.

This chain links TRBV6-6 with TRBJ1-2, with D maybe TRBD1 (5 bases). This CDR3 is built from 15 residues. Germline V gene data show CDR1 as MNHNY and CDR2 as SVGAGI (reference sequence). Deletions cut 2 bases from V and 3 bases from J, with 13 bases between. CDR3 in DNA: TGTGCCAGCAGTTACGTATCTGGGGCGGACTATGGCTACACCTTC. This encodes CASSYVSGADYGYTF.

This clone was picked up one time. The rearrangement joins TRBV12-3 or TRBV12-4 to TRBJ1-1; D gene unclear. The CDR3 contains 11 residues. V was pared by 0 bases and J by 8 bases, with 4 bases between. The CDR3 spells CASSLAGEAFF. CDR3 bases: TGTGCCAGCAGTTTAGCAGGGGAAGCTTTCTTT.

The V and J genes are TRBV19 and TRBJ1-5, with D perhaps TRBD1 (5 bases). V was shortened by 7 bases and J by 0 bases, with 19 bases between the two germline ends. The CDR3 length is 17 residues. Germline-derived CDR1 and CDR2 are LNHDA and SQIVND (reference sequence). The CDR3 region has the DNA TGTGCCAGTACTCTGAAAGGAGGGACTTATAGCAATCAGCCCCAGCATTTT. Its translation is CASTLKGGTYSNQPQHF.

V gene TRBV6-5 combines with J gene TRBJ1-5; no definite D call. The CDR3 has 13 residues. V lost 2 bases and J lost 6, with 8 bases in between. Per germline, CDR1 MNHEY and CDR2 SVGAGI. The CDR3 DNA is TGTGCCAGCAGTTACGCTTTAGGTCAGCCCCAGCATTTT. Translation gives CASSYALGQPQHF.

The J gene is TRBJ1-2, the V gene TRBV11-1; no definite D call. Per germline, CDR1 SGHAT and CDR2 FQDESV (reference sequence). The V end was cut by 2 bases, the J end by 4 bases, with 8 bases between. This CDR3 has 13 amino acids. The CDR3 nucleotides are TGTGCCAGCAGCTTACGTGGGTTCTATGGCTACACCTTC. It is translated as CASSLRGFYGYTF.

V usage is TRBV7-6 and J usage is TRBJ2-1, with 12 bases identical to TRBD2. CDR1 is SGHVS and CDR2 is FNYEAQ in the germline V gene. The CDR3 covers 16 residues. The V segment lost 3 bases and the J segment 4 bases; nucleotides outside the gene matches: 4. In DNA form, the CDR3 reads TGTGCCAGCAGCTTCGGAGGACTAGCGGGATACAATGAGCAGTTCTTC. This translates into CASSFGGLAGYNEQFF.

The J gene is TRBJ2-3, the V gene TRBV7-3; 13 bases agree with TRBD2. The germline gives CDR1 SGHTA, CDR2 FQGTGA. This CDR3 region has 15 residues. V was clipped by 5 bases and J by 9 bases; unmatched bases: 8. The CDR3 DNA is TGTGCCAGCAGCCCCCGGACTAGCGGGGGCGGCACGCAGTATTTT. Translating it yields CASSPRTSGGGTQYF.

The V call is TRBV3-1 (or the pseudogene TRBV3-2), the J call TRBJ2-3; either TRBD1 or TRBD2 may fit D (5 bases each). The CDR3 totals 16 residues. The V end was cut by 2 bases, the J end by 3 bases, with 15 bases between. Germline V gene lookup returns CDR1 LGHDT and CDR2 YNNKEL (reference sequence). CDR3 coding DNA: TGTGCCAGCAGCCAAATACCGGGGCAGAATACAGATACGCAGTATTTT. Translating it yields CASSQIPGQNTDTQYF.

The chain recombines TRBV27 with TRBJ1-5; no firm D call. V shed 2 bases and J shed 0 bases, with 8 bases lying between them. Germline-derived CDR1 and CDR2 are MNHEY and SMNVEV (reference sequence). The CDR3 totals 15 residues. The CDR3 nucleotides read TGTGCCAGCAGTTTAGTAGGATATAGCAATCAGCCCCAGCATTTT. Residues: CASSLVGYSNQPQHF.

This chain links TRBV19 with TRBJ2-6, with 10 bases matching TRBD1. The CDR3 is 17 residues long. Germline loops: CDR1 LNHDA, CDR2 SQIVND (reference sequence). The V segment lost 8 bases and the J segment 3 bases; nucleotides outside the gene matches: 10. The CDR3 is CASGPRTGGGGANVLTF. As DNA, the CDR3 is TGTGCCAGTGGGCCCCGGACAGGGGGTGGTGGGGCCAACGTCCTGACTTTC.

The chain has TRBV19 and TRBJ1-1; D gene uncertain. Trimming cost V 10 bases and J 5 bases, with 23 bases left between them. CDR3 length: 15 residues. CDR1 and CDR2 (germline): LNHDA, SQIVND (reference sequence). DNA of the CDR3: TGTGCCACCCCGAGGTATGCAGCCCCGAATACTGAAGCTTTCTTT. Amino acid sequence: CATPRYAAPNTEAFF.

The rearrangement links TRBV12-3 or TRBV12-4 to TRBJ2-3; D not resolved. The CDR3 extends over 12 amino acids. V shed 3 bases and J shed 5 bases, with 6 bases lying between them. CDR3 in DNA: TGTGCCAGCAGTTTTGTGAAAGATACGCAGTATTTT. As protein: CASSFVKDTQYF.

The rearrangement uses TRBV5-4 and TRBJ1-1, with D unresolved. CDR3 length: 15 residues. V was clipped by 3 bases and J by 3 bases, with 15 bases between them. In germline, CDR1 is SGHNT, CDR2 YYREEE (reference sequence). CDR3 in amino acids: CASSSGRHMDTEAFF. The CDR3 coding sequence is TGTGCCAGCAGCTCGGGCCGGCATATGGACACTGAAGCTTTCTTT.

CDR3 residues: CSALGAQGNYGYTF. The CDR3 nucleotides read TGCAGCGCCTTAGGTGCCCAGGGGAACTATGGCTACACCTTC. The chain has TRBV29-1 and TRBJ1-2; D is possibly TRBD1 (6 bases). This CDR3 is 14 amino acids long. V lost 7 bases to trimming and J lost 2 bases, with 17 bases between them. Germline CDR1 reads SQVTM; CDR2 reads ANQGSEA.

The DNA for the CDR3 is TGTGCCAGCATGGGGACACCACAAGAGACCCAGTACTTC. Its translation is CASMGTPQETQYF. J is TRBJ2-5 and V is TRBV12-3 or TRBV12-4; TRBD1 is a possible D gene (6 bases). The CDR3 spans 13 residues. V lost 7 bases and J 2 bases, leaving 11 bases between the germline ends.

The genes are TRBV3-1 (or the pseudogene TRBV3-2) and TRBJ1-2, with D perhaps matching TRBD1 (6 bases). Trimming pared 4 bases from V and 8 bases from J, leaving 23 bases between. The CDR3 length is 16 residues. Germline V gene lookup returns CDR1 LGHDT and CDR2 YNNKEL (reference sequence). Here the CDR3 reads CASSLGRTAGQGGYTF. The DNA of the CDR3 is TGTGCCAGCAGCCTGGGGAGGACGGCTGGCCAGGGGGGCTACACCTTC.

This chain joins TRBV2 and TRBJ1-2, with D uncertain. V was pared by 6 bases and J by 9 bases, with 17 bases between. This CDR3 contains 13 residues. The germline gives CDR1 SNHLY, CDR2 FYNNEI. The CDR3 DNA reads as TGTGCCAGCAGCTCCGCGTCGCCCCCGAGCTACACCTTC. It is translated as CASSSASPPSYTF.

V gene TRBV27 combines with J gene TRBJ1-2, with a tentative D call TRBD1 (6 bases). V dropped 6 bases and J dropped 4 bases, with 15 bases sitting between them. The CDR3 spans 14 residues. Germline V gives CDR1 MNHEY, CDR2 SMNVEV (reference sequence). The CDR3 reads CASSPGQLFYGYTF. The CDR3 nucleotides are TGTGCCAGCAGCCCCGGACAGTTATTCTATGGCTACACCTTC.

The rearrangement joins TRBV5-6 to TRBJ2-5; D gene ambiguous. The CDR3 totals 15 residues. CDR1 is SGHDT, CDR2 YYEEEE, per germline. V was shortened by 0 bases and J by 2 bases, with 11 bases between the two germline ends. The CDR3 sequence: CASSLGLAAQETQYF. The CDR3 coding sequence is TGTGCCAGCAGCTTGGGATTAGCCGCACAAGAGACCCAGTACTTC.

V gene TRBV6-5 combines with J gene TRBJ1-2; 9 bases match TRBD1. The junction had 5 bases not matched to a gene; V was cut back by 6 bases and J by 6 bases. CDR3 length: 13 amino acids. CDR1 is MNHEY and CDR2 is SVGAGI in the germline V gene. The CDR3 coding sequence is TGTGCCAGCAGGCGGACAGGGGATGATGGCTACACCTTC. As protein: CASRRTGDDGYTF.